Presented here are 21 T cell receptor beta chains from one specimen sequenced in a study of blood T cell repertoires in COVID-19. The method was immunoSEQ multiplex PCR; TCRdb's version includes in-frame clones alone and lacks a portion of them. This repertoire shows under 150,000 clones, about 84% found once; its top ten account for about an eighth. The material sequenced was peripheral blood. These receptors were taken from a man aged 55 to 69 with active or convalescent COVID-19.

This chain joins TRBV3-1 (or the pseudogene TRBV3-2) and TRBJ2-2; 8 nucleotides agree with TRBD2. Germline V CDR1 and CDR2: LGHDT, YNNKEL (reference sequence). V lost 1 base to trimming and J lost 5 bases; unmatched junction nucleotides: 6. This CDR3 is built from 16 residues. The chain's CDR3 is CASSQGYRGGTGELFF. For the CDR3, the DNA is TGTGCCAGCAGCCAAGGATACCGGGGGGGTACCGGGGAGCTGTTTTTT.

This chain uses TRBV27 with TRBJ1-2; D gene ambiguous. Germline assignment: CDR1 MNHEY and CDR2 SMNVEV (reference sequence). The CDR3 runs 13 residues. With 6 bases removed from V and 0 bases from J, the gap between germline ends came to 8 bases. CDR3 sequence: CASSPQANYGYTF. The CDR3, as DNA: TGTGCCAGCAGCCCCCAGGCTAACTATGGCTACACCTTC.

The CDR3 spells CSVTESSGTGELFF. CDR3 sequence (DNA): TGTTCCGTGACAGAGTCTTCGGGCACCGGGGAGCTGTTTTTT. The chain employs TRBV28 and TRBJ2-2; a possible D gene is TRBD1 (5 bases). This CDR3 is built from 14 residues. Germline V lookup: CDR1 MDHEN, CDR2 SYDVKM.

The chain uses TRBV13 and TRBJ2-3; TRBD2 agrees at 10 bases. This CDR3 spans 16 amino acids. V trimming: 0 bases; J trimming: 6 bases; junction bases outside the gene matches: 6. CDR1 is PRHDT and CDR2 is FYEKMQ in the germline V gene (reference sequence). CDR3 residues: CASSLGRLAGADTQYF. The CDR3 DNA sequence: TGTGCCAGCAGCTTAGGCCGGCTAGCGGGAGCCGATACGCAGTATTTT. The variable domain in full, completed from reference TRBV13 and TRBJ2-3, reads AAGVIQSPRHLIKEKRETATLKCYPIPRHDTVYWYQQGPGQDPQFLISFYEKMQSDKGSIPDRFSAQQFSDYHSELNMSSLELGDSALYFCASSLGRLAGADTQYFGPGTRLTVL.

The gene calls are TRBV14 and TRBJ2-3; 9 nucleotides agree with TRBD2. This CDR3 spans 19 amino acids. From germline, CDR1 is SGHDN and CDR2 FVKESK. V lost 1 base and J lost 2; bases outside the gene matches: 13. The CDR3 protein is CASSQGLGGRALITDTQYF. The DNA of the CDR3 is TGTGCCAGCAGCCAAGGACTGGGCGGGAGGGCCCTAATCACAGATACGCAGTATTTT.

This clone appeared a single time. The CDR3 DNA sequence: TGTGCCAGCAGACAGGGACAGTTCACAGATACGCAGTATTTT. Translated: CASRQGQFTDTQYF. The chain recombines TRBV28 with TRBJ2-3, with 7 nucleotides matching TRBD1. CDR1 is MDHEN and CDR2 is SYDVKM in the germline V gene. This CDR3 region has 14 residues. V was pared by 6 bases and J by 2 bases, with 5 bases of the junction left unmatched.

The V and J genes are TRBV5-1 and TRBJ2-7, with D tentatively TRBD2 (6 bases). The CDR3 covers 15 residues. The V and J ends lost 3 bases and 0 bases respectively, with 13 bases between them. From germline, CDR1 is SGHRS and CDR2 YFSETQ. CDR3 sequence reads: CASSSSGTYSYEQYF. The CDR3 DNA follows: TGCGCCAGCAGCTCTTCCGGGACTTACTCCTACGAGCAGTACTTC. Complete variable domain (other parts from reference TRBV5-1 and TRBJ2-7): KAGVTQTPRYLIKTRGQQVTLSCSPISGHRSVSWYQQTPGQGLQFLFEYFSETQRNKGNFPGRFSGRQFSNSRSEMNVSTLELGDSALYLCASSSSGTYSYEQYFGPGTRLTVT.

The genes are TRBV4-1 and TRBJ1-1; 7 bases are a match to TRBD1. CDR3 length: 14 residues. Germline assignment: CDR1 MGHRA and CDR2 YSYEKL. V dropped 4 bases and J dropped 5; count of bases not matched to a gene: 7. CDR3 residues: CASSLRQGGTEAFF. As DNA, the CDR3 is TGCGCCAGCAGCCTACGACAGGGTGGTACTGAAGCTTTCTTT.

The chain recombines TRBV6-6 with TRBJ1-1; a possible D gene is TRBD1 (5 bases). The germline gives CDR1 MNHNY, CDR2 SVGAGI (reference sequence). The CDR3 contains 11 residues. The V gene lost 5 bases and the J gene lost 8 bases, with 9 bases spanning the gap. CDR3 residues: CASSPGGEAFF. CDR3 bases: TGTGCCAGCAGTCCCGGGGGGGAAGCTTTCTTT.

The V call is TRBV18, the J call TRBJ1-1, with a possible D match to TRBD1 (5 bases). The CDR3 has 12 residues. Germline CDR1 KGHSH, CDR2 LQKENI. Trimming took 5 bases from V and 5 from J, leaving 9 bases between them. CDR3 sequence reads: CASSGRGTEAFF. CDR3 bases: TGTGCCAGCTCAGGAAGGGGAACTGAAGCTTTCTTT.

This clone has only one observation. This chain links TRBV18 with TRBJ2-5; D might be TRBD1 (6 bases). Trimming cost V 1 base and J 2 bases, with 14 bases left between them. Germline V gives CDR1 KGHSH, CDR2 LQKENI. The CDR3 contains 16 residues. CDR3 coding DNA: TGTGCCAGCTCACCACGAGATTCGGACAGACAAGAGACCCAGTACTTC. The encoded protein is CASSPRDSDRQETQYF.

The rearrangement uses TRBV2 and TRBJ2-1; 13 nucleotides agree with TRBD2. Trimming took 9 bases from V and 7 from J; bases not matched to a gene: 3. From germline, CDR1 is SNHLY and CDR2 FYNNEI. The CDR3 is 13 residues long. The CDR3 spells CASGGLAGNEQFF. The CDR3 nucleotides read TGTGCCAGTGGGGGACTAGCGGGGAATGAGCAGTTCTTC.

The chain joins TRBV5-1 to TRBJ2-3; D possibly corresponds to TRBD2 (6 bases). With 3 bases removed from V and 3 bases from J, the gap between germline ends came to 17 bases. The CDR3 spans 16 residues. Germline V gives CDR1 SGHRS, CDR2 YFSETQ. For the CDR3, the DNA is TGCGCCAGCAGCTCTCCCACGGGAGTGGGAACAGATACGCAGTATTTT. Amino acid sequence: CASSSPTGVGTDTQYF.

The chain employs TRBV18 and TRBJ2-3; 7 nucleotides match TRBD1. CDR1 is KGHSH, CDR2 LQKENI, per germline. The CDR3 sequence is 17 residues long. V dropped 2 bases and J dropped 2; count of bases not matched to a gene: 10. CDR3 sequence: CASSPRLGQILTDTQYF. CDR3 sequence (DNA): TGTGCCAGCTCACCAAGACTGGGACAGATCCTCACAGATACGCAGTATTTT.

The J gene is TRBJ2-1, the V gene TRBV6-4, with a possible D match to TRBD2 (5 bases). V lost 4 bases, J lost 8 bases, and 9 bases lay in between. From germline, CDR1 is MRHNA and CDR2 SNTAGT. This CDR3 contains 12 residues. The CDR3, as DNA: TGTGCCAGCAGTGGACCTAGCCATGAGCAGTTCTTC. Translating gives CASSGPSHEQFF.

This clone was detected only a few times. The chain is built from TRBV7-2 and TRBJ2-1; D perhaps matches TRBD2 (5 bases). Between the trimmed V and J ends, which lost 1 base and 4 bases, there was a span of 11 bases. This CDR3 region has 15 residues. CDR1 SGHTA and CDR2 FQGNSA come from the germline V gene. Written as DNA, the CDR3 is TGTGCCAGCAGCTTAGAGGGCGGGCCATACAATGAGCAGTTCTTC. It specifies CASSLEGGPYNEQFF.

This chain uses TRBV18 with TRBJ2-1; TRBD2 matches 7 bases. CDR1 is KGHSH and CDR2 is LQKENI in the germline V gene. The V and J ends lost 4 bases and 10 bases, in that order; junction bases with no gene match: 4. The CDR3 has 12 amino acids. Written as DNA, the CDR3 is TGTGCCAGCTCACAGGAGCGGGAAGAGCAGTTCTTC. Residues: CASSQEREEQFF. Full variable domain (outside the CDR3, taken from reference TRBV18 and TRBJ2-1): NAGVMQNPRHLVRRRGQEARLRCSPMKGHSHVYWYRQLPEEGLKFMVYLQKENIIDESGMPKERFSAEFPKEGPSILRIQQVVRGDSAAYFCASSQEREEQFFGPGTRLTVL.

The J gene is TRBJ2-1, the V gene TRBV7-3, with D possibly being TRBD2 (6 bases). The V gene's germline CDR1 is SGHTA and CDR2 FQGTGA. The V end lost 1 base, the J end lost 10 bases, and 11 bases lay between the germline ends. This CDR3 is 13 amino acids long. CDR3: CASSLKLAQEQFF. In nucleotides, the CDR3 is TGTGCCAGCAGCTTAAAACTAGCCCAAGAGCAGTTCTTC.

The chain links TRBV12-3 or TRBV12-4 to TRBJ2-5, with D uncertain. V was shortened by 7 bases and J by 4 bases, with 7 bases between the two germline ends. The CDR3 consists of 11 residues. CDR3 residues: CASKRLETQYF. The CDR3 DNA follows: TGTGCCAGCAAAAGACTAGAGACCCAGTACTTC.

This chain links TRBV3-1 (or the pseudogene TRBV3-2) with TRBJ2-7, with unresolved D. The CDR3 is 12 amino acids. V dropped 0 bases and J dropped 7 bases, with 7 bases sitting between them. From germline, CDR1 is LGHDT and CDR2 YNNKEL (reference sequence). The DNA of the CDR3 is TGTGCCAGCAGCCAAGATTTTGAGGAGCAGTACTTC. This sequence encodes CASSQDFEEQYF.

This clone came up once. The rearrangement uses TRBV10-3 and TRBJ1-3; 8 positions agree with TRBD1. CDR3 length equals 17 residues. CDR1 is ENHRY, CDR2 SYGVKD, per germline. After removal of 1 base from V and 4 bases from J, the junction contained 9 bases not matched to a gene. The CDR3, as DNA: TGTGCCATCAGTGAGTTTGGGGACGGACAGGGAGGAAACACCATATATTTT. Encoded protein: CAISEFGDGQGGNTIYF.